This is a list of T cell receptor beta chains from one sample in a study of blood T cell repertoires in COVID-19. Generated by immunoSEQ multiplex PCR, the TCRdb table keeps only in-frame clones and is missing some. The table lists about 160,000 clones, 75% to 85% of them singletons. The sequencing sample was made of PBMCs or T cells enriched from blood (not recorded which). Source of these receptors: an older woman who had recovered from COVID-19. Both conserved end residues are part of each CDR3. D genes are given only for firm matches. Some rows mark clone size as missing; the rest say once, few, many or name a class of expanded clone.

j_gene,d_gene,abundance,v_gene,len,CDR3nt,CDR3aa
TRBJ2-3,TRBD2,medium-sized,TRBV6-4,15,TGTGCCAGCAGTAGATCGGGACTAGGCACAGATACGCAGTATTTT,CASSRSGLGTDTQYF
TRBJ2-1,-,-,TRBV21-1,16,TGTGCCAGCAGCCTACCCGACAGGGGATCGTACAATGAGCAGTTCTTC,CASSLPDRGSYNEQFF
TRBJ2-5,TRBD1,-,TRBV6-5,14,TGTGCCAGCAGTCCCAGGGACAGGGTCGAGACCCAGTACTTC,CASSPRDRVETQYF
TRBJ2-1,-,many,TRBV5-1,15,TGCGCCAGCAGCTTGATTCAGGGAATCGGCAATGAGCAGTTCTTC,CASSLIQGIGNEQFF
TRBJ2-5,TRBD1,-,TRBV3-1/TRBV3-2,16,TGTGCCAGCAGCCTTAGACAGGGGCCTTTGAGGGAGACCCAGTACTTC,CASSLRQGPLRETQYF
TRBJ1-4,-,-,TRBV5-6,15,TGTGCCAGCAGCTTGCTAGACAGCCCTAATGAAAAACTGTTTTTT,CASSLLDSPNEKLFF
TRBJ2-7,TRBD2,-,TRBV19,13,TGTGCCAGTAGCCTAGCGGGGGGTTACGAGCAGTACTTC,CASSLAGGYEQYF
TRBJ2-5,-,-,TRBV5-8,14,TGTGCCAGCAGCCCCTTTGAGGGAATGGAGACCCAGTACTTC,CASSPFEGMETQYF
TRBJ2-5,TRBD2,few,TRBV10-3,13,TGTGCCATCAGCCATGGGGGGGGAGAGACCCAGTACTTC,CAISHGGGETQYF
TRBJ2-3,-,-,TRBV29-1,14,TGCAGCGGGTGGGTGCGGGGACAGACAGATACGCAGTATTTT,CSGWVRGQTDTQYF
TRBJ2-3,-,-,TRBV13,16,TGTGCCAGCAGCTTATCGGGGGTCACTAGCACAGATACGCAGTATTTT,CASSLSGVTSTDTQYF
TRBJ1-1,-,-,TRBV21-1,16,TGTGCCAGCCTGAACGGACAGGGGGTTGGGAACACTGAAGCTTTCTTT,CASLNGQGVGNTEAFF
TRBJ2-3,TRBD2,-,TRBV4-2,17,TGTGCCAGCAGCCAAGCGGCCGGGACTACCACCACAGATACGCAGTATTTT,CASSQAAGTTTTDTQYF
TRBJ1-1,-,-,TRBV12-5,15,TGTGCTAGTGGTGGCCCACGGGACATGAACACTGAAGCTTTCTTT,CASGGPRDMNTEAFF
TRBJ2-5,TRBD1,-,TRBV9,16,TGTGCCAGCAGCACACCCGGGACAGGGGTCGCGGAGACCCAGTACTTC,CASSTPGTGVAETQYF
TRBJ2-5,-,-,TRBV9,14,TGTGCCAGCAGCGCCAGAGACAGTCAAGAGACCCAGTACTTC,CASSARDSQETQYF
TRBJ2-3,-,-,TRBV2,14,TGTGCCAGCAGCACAGGGATTGAAACAGATACGCAGTATTTT,CASSTGIETDTQYF
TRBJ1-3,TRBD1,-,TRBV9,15,TGTGCCAGCAGCACCACAGGGGCCTCTGGAAACACCATATATTTT,CASSTTGASGNTIYF
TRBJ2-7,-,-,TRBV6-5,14,TGTGCCAGCAGTTACGGAGGGCCCCCCTACGAGCAGTACTTC,CASSYGGPPYEQYF
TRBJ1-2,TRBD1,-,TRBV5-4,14,TGTGCCAGCAGCGCCGGGACAGGGGAGCTGGTCCACACCTTC,CASSAGTGELVHTF
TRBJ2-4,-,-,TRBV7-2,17,TGTGCCAGCAGCTTAGCGTTCACCTCGGGAGCCAAAAACATTCAGTACTTC,CASSLAFTSGAKNIQYF
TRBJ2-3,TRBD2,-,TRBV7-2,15,TGTGCCAGCAGCTTAACGGGGGGGATCTTCAATACGCAGTATTTT,CASSLTGGIFNTQYF
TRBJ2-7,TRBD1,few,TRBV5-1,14,TGCGCCAGCTTCGCCGGGACAGGATCGGAAGAGCAGTACTTC,CASFAGTGSEEQYF
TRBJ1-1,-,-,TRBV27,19,TGTGCCAGCCGATCGCTGCGGGGACGACGGTTGGCCATGAACACTGAAGCTTTCTTT,CASRSLRGRRLAMNTEAFF
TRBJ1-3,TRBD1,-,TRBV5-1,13,TGCGCCAGCAGCTGGCAGGGGGGCGACACCATATATTTT,CASSWQGGDTIYF
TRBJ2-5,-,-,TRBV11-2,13,TGTGCCAGCAGCACACAGGGCGGAGAGACCCAGTACTTC,CASSTQGGETQYF